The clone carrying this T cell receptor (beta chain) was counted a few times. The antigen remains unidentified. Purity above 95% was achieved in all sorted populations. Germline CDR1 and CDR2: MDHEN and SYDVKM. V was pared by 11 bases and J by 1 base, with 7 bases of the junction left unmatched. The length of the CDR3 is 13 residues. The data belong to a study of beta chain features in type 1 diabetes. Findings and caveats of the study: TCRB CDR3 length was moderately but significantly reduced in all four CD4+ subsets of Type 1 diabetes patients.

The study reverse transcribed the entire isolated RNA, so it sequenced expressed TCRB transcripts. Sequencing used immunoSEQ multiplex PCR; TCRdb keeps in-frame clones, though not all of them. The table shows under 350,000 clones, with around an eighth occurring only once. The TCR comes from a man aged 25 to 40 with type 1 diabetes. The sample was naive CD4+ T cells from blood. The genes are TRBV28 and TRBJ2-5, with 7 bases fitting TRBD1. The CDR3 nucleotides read TGTGCCGGGTCAGGGGGAGCCCAAGAGACCCAGTACTTC. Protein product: CAGSGGAQETQYF.